Here is one T cell receptor delta chain with its context. Its matching antigen is unknown. Extracted RNA was reverse transcribed into cDNA. CDR3 amplicons came from multiplex PCR with pooled V-gene forward and constant-region reverse primers. TCRdb applied CATT to the multiplex PCR reads for clone calling. The table records approximately 58,000 delta-chain clones, more than 13% of them present only once. V gave up 1 base and J gave up 0 bases, with 12 bases separating them. This CDR3 is built from 16 residues. Germline V CDR1 and CDR2: TSWWSYY, QGS. The record originates from a study of Vδ1+ human thymocytes. Overall study results and limits: In the thymus, TRG and TRD repertoires looked highly polyclonal with Gaussian CDR3 lengths.

Sequenced sample: Vdelta1+ gamma-delta thymocytes from the thymus. Sample subset: FACS-sorted CD3+ TCRalphabeta- TCRVdelta1+ TCRVdelta2- thymocytes. This chain joins TRDV1 and TRDJ1; perhaps TRDD3 as D (5 bases). The clonotype originates from a girl less than two years old who had congenital heart surgery. This chain's CDR3 is CALGERKGAYTDKLIF. CDR3 nucleotide sequence: TGTGCTCTTGGGGAACGGAAGGGGGCGTACACCGATAAACTCATCTTT.